The sequence of this T cell receptor beta chain was determined in a study of T cell clonality in common variable immunodeficiency. Study results and caveats: Patient heterogeneity in the CVID cohort limited correlations between repertoire features and clinical complications. In common variable immunodeficiency, TCR beta chains reportedly carried fewer deletions and N-nucleotide insertions.

This clone came up many times. Antigen: not known. The DNA ends 3 residues before the CDR3 does, and the rest of the CDR3 is filled in from the germline J gene. Measured with immunoSEQ multiplex PCR; TCRdb has only the in-frame clones, and not every one. The sample presents roughly 39,000 clones, none singletons. The V gene lost 2 bases and the J gene lost 0 bases, with 7 bases spanning the gap. CDR1 is LNHDA and CDR2 is SQIVND in the germline V gene (reference sequence). The CDR3 contains 14 residues. The chain has TRBV19 and TRBJ1-2; D might be TRBD1 (6 bases). What was sequenced was peripheral blood mononuclear cells. The sequence was obtained from a human donor with common variable immunodeficiency. The chain's CDR3 is CASSITGSNYGYTF. The sequenced part of the CDR3 DNA is TGTGCCAGTAGTATAACAGGGTCTAACTATGGC.